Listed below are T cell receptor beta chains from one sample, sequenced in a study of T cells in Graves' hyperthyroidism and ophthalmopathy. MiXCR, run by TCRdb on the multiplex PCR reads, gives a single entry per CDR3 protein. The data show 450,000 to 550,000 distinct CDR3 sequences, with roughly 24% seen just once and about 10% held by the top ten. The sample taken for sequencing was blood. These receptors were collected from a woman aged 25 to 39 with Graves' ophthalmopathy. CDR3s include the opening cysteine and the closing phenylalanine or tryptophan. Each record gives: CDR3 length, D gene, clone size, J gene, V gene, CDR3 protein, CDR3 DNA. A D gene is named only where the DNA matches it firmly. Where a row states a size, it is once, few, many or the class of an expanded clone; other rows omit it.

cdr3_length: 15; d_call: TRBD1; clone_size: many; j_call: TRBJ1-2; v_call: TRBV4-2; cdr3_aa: CASSPWTGDNYGYTF; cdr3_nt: TGTGCCAGCAGCCCATGGACAGGGGATAACTATGGCTACACCTTC
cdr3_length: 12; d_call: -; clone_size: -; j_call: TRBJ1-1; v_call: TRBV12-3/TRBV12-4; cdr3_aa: CASSLAGLEAFF; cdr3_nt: TGTGCCAGCAGTTTAGCAGGACTAGAAGCTTTCTTT
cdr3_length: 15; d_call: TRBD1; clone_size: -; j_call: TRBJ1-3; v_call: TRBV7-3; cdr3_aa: CASSVTGAKGNTIYF; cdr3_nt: TGTGCCAGCAGCGTTACAGGGGCGAAGGGAAACACCATATATTTT
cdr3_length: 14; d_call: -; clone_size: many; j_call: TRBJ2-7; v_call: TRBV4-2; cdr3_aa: CASSQDEPTYEQYF; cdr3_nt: TGTGCCAGCAGCCAAGATGAACCAACCTACGAGCAGTACTTC
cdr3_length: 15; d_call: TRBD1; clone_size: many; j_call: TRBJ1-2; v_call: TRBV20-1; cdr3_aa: CSARPFDRGTYGYTF; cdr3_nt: TGCAGTGCTAGACCCTTCGACAGGGGGACATATGGCTACACCTTC
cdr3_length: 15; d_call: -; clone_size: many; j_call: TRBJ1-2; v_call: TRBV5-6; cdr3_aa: CASSLEGGRGYGYTF; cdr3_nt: TGTGCCAGCAGCTTGGAAGGGGGGCGTGGATATGGCTACACCTTC
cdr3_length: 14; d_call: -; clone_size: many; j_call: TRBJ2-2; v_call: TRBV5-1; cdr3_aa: CASSLGENTGELFF; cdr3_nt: TGCGCCAGCAGCTTGGGTGAGAACACCGGGGAGCTGTTTTTT
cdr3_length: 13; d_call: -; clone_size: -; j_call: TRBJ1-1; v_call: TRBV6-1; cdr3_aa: CATEEVAPPEAFF; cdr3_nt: TGTGCCACTGAGGAGGTTGCCCCCCCTGAAGCTTTCTTT
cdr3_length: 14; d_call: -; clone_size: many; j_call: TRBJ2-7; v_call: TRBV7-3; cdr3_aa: CASSLNSRNDEQYF; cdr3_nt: TGTGCCAGCAGCTTAAACTCTAGGAACGACGAGCAGTACTTC
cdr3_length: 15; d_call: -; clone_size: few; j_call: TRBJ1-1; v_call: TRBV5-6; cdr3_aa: CASSLRWGLFGVAFF; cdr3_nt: TGTGCCAGCAGCTTGCGGTGGGGGCTATTTGGTGTAGCTTTCTTT
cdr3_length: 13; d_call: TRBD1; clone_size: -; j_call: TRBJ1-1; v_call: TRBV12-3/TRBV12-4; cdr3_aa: CASSPQGQTEAFF; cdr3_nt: TGTGCCAGCAGTCCTCAGGGACAGACTGAAGCTTTCTTT
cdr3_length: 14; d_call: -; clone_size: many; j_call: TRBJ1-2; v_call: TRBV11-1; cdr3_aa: CASSFDRTNYGYTF; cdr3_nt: TGTGCCAGCAGCTTCGACAGAACTAACTATGGCTACACCTTC
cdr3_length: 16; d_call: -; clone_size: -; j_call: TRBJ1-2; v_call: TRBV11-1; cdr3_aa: CASSFGQSLGAYGYTF; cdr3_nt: TGTGCCAGCAGCTTCGGACAATCCTTGGGGGCCTATGGCTACACCTTC
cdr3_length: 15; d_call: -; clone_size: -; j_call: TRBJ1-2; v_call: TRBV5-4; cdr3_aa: CASSSPGGGLEGYTF; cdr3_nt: TGTGCCAGCAGCTCCCCCGGGGGGGGCCTTGAGGGCTACACCTTC
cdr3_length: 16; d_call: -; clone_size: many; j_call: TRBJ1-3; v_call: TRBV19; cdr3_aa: CASTAPDSDSGNTIYF; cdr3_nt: TGTGCCAGTACCGCTCCGGACAGCGACTCTGGAAACACCATATATTTT
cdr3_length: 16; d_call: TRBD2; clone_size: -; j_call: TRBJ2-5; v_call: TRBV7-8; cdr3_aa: CASRYPSRRGKETQYF; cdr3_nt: TGTGCCAGCAGATATCCCTCCAGGCGGGGGAAAGAGACCCAGTACTTC
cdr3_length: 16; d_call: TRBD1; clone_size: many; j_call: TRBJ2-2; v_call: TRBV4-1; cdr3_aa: CASSHAGTGGSGELFF; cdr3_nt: TGCGCCAGCAGCCATGCCGGGACAGGGGGGTCCGGGGAGCTGTTTTTT
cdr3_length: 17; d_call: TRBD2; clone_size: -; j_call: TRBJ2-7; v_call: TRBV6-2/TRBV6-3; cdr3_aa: CASSFQWGGLAGVEQYF; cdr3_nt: TGTGCCAGCAGTTTTCAATGGGGAGGACTAGCGGGAGTCGAGCAGTACTTC
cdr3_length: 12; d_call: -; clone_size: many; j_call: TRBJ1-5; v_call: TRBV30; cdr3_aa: CAWSAGDQPQHF; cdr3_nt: TGTGCCTGGAGTGCAGGGGATCAGCCCCAGCATTTT
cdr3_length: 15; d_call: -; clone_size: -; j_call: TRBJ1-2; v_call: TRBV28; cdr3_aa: CASSSQESGNYGYTF; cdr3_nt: TGTGCCAGCAGTTCACAGGAGTCCGGGAACTATGGCTACACCTTC
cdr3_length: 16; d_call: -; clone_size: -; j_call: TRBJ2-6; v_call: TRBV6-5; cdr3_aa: CASSSRGLSGANVLTF; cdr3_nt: TGTGCCAGCAGTTCGAGGGGACTCTCTGGGGCCAACGTCCTGACTTTC
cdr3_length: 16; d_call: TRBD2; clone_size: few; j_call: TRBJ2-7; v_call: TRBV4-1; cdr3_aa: CASSQSSGGLAYEQYF; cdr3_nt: TGCGCCAGCAGCCAATCTAGCGGGGGGTTGGCCTACGAGCAGTACTTC
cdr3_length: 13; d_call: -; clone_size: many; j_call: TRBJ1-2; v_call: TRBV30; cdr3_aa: CAWSPGLNYGYTF; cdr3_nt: TGTGCCTGGAGTCCGGGCCTTAACTATGGCTACACCTTC
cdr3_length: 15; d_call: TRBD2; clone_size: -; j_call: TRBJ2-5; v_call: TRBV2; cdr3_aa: CASSERTSGQETQYF; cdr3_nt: TGTGCCAGCAGTGAGCGGACTAGCGGACAAGAGACCCAGTACTTC
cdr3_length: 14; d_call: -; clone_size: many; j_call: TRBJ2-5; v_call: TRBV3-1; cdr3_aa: CASRQAGNQETQYF; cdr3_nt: TGTGCCAGCAGGCAGGCAGGAAACCAAGAGACCCAGTACTTC
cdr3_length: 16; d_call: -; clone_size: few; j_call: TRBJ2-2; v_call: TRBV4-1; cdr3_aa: CASRHRGSIVTGELFF; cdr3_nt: TGCGCCAGCAGACACCGGGGAAGTATTGTCACCGGGGAGCTGTTTTTT
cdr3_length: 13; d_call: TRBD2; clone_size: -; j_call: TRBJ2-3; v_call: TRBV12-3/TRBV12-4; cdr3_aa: CASCGGPTDTQYF; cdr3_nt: TGTGCCAGCTGCGGGGGGCCCACAGATACGCAGTATTTT
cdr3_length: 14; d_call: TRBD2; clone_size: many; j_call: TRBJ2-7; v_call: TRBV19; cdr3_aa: CASSTDSGRNEQYF; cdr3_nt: TGTGCCAGTAGTACGGACAGCGGGAGGAACGAGCAGTACTTC
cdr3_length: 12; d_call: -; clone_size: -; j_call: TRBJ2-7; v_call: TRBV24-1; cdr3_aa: CATSGGGYEQYF; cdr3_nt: TGTGCCACCAGTGGAGGGGGCTACGAGCAGTACTTC
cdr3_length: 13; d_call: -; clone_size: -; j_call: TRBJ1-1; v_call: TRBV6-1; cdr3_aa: CASLRVLNTEAFF; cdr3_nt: TGTGCCAGTCTCAGGGTCCTGAACACTGAAGCTTTCTTT
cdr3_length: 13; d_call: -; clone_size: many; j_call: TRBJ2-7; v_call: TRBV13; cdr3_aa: CASSFFRDYEQYF; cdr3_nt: TGTGCCAGCAGCTTTTTCCGGGACTACGAGCAGTACTTC